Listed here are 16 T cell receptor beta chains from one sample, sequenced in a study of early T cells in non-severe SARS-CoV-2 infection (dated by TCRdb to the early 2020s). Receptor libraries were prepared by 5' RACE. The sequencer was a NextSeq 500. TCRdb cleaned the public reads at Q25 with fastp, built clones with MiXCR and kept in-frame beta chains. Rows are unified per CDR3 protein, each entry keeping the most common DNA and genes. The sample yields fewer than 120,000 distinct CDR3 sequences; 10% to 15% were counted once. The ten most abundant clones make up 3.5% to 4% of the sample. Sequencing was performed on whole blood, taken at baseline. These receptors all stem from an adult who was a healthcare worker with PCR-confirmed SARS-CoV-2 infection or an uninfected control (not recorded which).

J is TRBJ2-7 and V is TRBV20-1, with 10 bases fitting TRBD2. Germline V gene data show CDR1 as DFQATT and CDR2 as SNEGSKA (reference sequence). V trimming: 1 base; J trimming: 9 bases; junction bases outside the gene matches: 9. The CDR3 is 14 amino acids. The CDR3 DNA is TGCAGTGCTAGAGTAGCGGGGGGACCCTCCGGGCAGTACTTC. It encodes CSARVAGGPSGQYF.

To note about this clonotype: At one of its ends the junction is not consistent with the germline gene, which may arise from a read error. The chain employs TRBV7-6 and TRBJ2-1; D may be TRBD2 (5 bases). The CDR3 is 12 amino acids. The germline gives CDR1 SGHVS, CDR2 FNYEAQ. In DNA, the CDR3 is TGTGCCAGCAGCTTAGGAGGGCCTTTAATGATCTTC. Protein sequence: CASSLGGPLMIF.

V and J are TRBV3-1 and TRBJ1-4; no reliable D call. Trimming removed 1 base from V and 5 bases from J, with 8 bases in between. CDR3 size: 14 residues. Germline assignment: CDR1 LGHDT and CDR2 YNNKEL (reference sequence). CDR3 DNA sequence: TGTGCCAGCAGCCAAGGAAGGCACAATGAAAAACTGTTTTTT. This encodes CASSQGRHNEKLFF.

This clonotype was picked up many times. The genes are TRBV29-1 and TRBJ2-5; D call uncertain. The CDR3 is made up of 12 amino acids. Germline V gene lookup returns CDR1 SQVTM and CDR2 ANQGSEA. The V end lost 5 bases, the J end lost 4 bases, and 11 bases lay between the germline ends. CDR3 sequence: CSVFNIAETQYF. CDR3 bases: TGCAGCGTTTTCAACATCGCAGAGACCCAGTACTTC. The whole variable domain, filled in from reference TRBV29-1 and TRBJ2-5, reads SAVISQKPSRDICQRGTSLTIQCQVDSQVTMMFWYRQQPGQSLTLIATANQGSEATYESGFVIDKFPISRPNLTFSTLTVSNMSPEDSSIYLCSVFNIAETQYFGPGTRLLVL.

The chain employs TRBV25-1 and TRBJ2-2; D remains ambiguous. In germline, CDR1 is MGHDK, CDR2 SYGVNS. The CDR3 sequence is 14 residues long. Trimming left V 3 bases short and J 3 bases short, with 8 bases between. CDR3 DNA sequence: TGTGCCAGCAGTGACCGCTCGTACACCGGGGAGCTGTTTTTT. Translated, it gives CASSDRSYTGELFF.

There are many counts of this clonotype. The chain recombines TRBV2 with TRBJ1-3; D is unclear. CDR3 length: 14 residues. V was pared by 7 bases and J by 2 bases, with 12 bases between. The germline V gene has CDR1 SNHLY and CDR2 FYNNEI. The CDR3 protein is CASTGKAPGNTIYF. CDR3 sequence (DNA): TGTGCCAGCACGGGCAAGGCGCCTGGAAACACCATATATTTT.

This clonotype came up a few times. CDR3: CASSLTGGDGYTF. In DNA, the CDR3 is TGTGCCAGCAGCTTAACAGGGGGCGATGGCTACACCTTC. V usage is TRBV7-6 and J usage is TRBJ1-2; 9 positions agree with TRBD1. Germline lookup yields CDR1 SGHVS and CDR2 FNYEAQ. The CDR3 extends over 13 amino acids. The V gene end was trimmed by 2 bases and the J gene end by 6 bases; junction bases not matched to a gene: 1.

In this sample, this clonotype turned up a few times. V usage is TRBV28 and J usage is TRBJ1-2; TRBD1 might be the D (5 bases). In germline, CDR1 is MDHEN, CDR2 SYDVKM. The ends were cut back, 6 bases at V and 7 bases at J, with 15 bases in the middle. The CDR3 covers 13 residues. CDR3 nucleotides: TGTGCCAGCAGCTTAACAGGTCTTCGTGGCTACACCTTC. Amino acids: CASSLTGLRGYTF.

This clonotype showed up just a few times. The CDR3: CSAHVPDTQYF. The CDR3 coding sequence is TGCAGTGCCCATGTACCAGATACGCAGTATTTT. The chain links TRBV20-1 to TRBJ2-3, with D unresolved. Deletions cut 6 bases from V and 4 bases from J, with 8 bases between. CDR1 DFQATT and CDR2 SNEGSKA come from the germline V gene (reference sequence). The CDR3 has 11 residues.

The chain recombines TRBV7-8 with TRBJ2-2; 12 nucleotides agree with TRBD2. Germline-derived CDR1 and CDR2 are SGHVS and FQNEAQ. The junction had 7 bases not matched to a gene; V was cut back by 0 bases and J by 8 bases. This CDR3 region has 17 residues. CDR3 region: CASSLARTSGTGGELFF. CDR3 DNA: TGTGCCAGCAGCTTAGCGCGGACTAGCGGGACTGGGGGGGAGCTGTTTTTT.

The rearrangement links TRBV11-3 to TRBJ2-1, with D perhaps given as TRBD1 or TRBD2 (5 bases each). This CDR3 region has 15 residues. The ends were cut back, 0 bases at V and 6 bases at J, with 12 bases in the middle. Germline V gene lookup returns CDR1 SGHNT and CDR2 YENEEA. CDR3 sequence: CASSLEGTDFNEQFF. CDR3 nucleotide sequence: TGTGCCAGCAGCTTAGAGGGGACGGATTTCAATGAGCAGTTCTTC.

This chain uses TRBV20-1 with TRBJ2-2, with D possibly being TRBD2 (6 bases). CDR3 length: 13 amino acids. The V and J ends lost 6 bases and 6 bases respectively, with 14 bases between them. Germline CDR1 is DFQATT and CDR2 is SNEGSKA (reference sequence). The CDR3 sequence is CSAPTRSPGELFF. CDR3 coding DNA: TGCAGTGCCCCGACTAGGAGTCCCGGGGAGCTGTTTTTT.

This chain's CDR3 is CASSLDRYYEQYF. CDR3 DNA sequence: TGTGCCAGCAGCCTAGACAGGTACTACGAGCAGTACTTC. The chain recombines TRBV7-9 with TRBJ2-7, with D possibly TRBD1 on 6 matching bases. Trimming took off 5 bases at V and 3 bases at J, with 11 bases between the two ends. The CDR3 is 13 amino acids. CDR1 is SEHNR and CDR2 is FQNEAQ in the germline V gene (reference sequence).

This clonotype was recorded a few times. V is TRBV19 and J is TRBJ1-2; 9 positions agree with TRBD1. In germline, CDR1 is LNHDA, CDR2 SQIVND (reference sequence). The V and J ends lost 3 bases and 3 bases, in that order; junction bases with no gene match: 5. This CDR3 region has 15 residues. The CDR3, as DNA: TGTGCCAGTAGTATGGACAGGGGTCGGTACTATGGCTACACCTTC. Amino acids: CASSMDRGRYYGYTF.

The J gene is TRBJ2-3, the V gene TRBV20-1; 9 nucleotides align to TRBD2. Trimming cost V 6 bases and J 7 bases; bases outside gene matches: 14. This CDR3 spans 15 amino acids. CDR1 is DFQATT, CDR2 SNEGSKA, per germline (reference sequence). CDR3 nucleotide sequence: TGCAGTGCGGGACAAAGCGGGAGGCTTAGGAATACGCAGTATTTT. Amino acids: CSAGQSGRLRNTQYF.

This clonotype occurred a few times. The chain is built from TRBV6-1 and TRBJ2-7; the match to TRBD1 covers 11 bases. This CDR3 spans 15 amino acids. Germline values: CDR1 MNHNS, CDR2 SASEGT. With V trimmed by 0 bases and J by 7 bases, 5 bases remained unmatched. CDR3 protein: CASSEAGTGGREQYF. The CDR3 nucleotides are TGTGCCAGCAGTGAAGCGGGGACAGGGGGTCGTGAGCAGTACTTC.